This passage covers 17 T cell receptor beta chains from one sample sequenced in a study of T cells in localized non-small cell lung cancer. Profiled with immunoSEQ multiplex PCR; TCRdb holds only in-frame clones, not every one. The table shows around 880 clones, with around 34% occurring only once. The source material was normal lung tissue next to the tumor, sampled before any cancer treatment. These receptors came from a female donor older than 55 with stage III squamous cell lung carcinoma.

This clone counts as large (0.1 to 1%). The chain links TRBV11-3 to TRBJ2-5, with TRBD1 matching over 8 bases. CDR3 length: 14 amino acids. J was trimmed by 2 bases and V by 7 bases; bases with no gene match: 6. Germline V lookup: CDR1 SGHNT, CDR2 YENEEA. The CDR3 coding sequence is TGTGCCAGCACACAGGGGGTGGGACAAGAGACCCAGTACTTC. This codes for CASTQGVGQETQYF.

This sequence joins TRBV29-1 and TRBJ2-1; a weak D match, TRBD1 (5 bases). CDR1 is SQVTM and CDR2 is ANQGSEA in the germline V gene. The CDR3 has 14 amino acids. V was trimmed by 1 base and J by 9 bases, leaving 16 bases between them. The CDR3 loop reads CSVEGLEGQGEQFF. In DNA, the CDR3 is TGCAGCGTTGAAGGGTTAGAAGGGCAGGGTGAGCAGTTCTTC.

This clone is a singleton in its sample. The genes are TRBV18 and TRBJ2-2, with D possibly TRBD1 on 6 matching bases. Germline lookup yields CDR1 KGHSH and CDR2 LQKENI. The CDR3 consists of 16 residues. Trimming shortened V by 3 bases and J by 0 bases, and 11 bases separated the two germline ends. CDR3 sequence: CASSPRDKPNTGELFF. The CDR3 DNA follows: TGTGCCAGCTCACCCCGGGACAAACCGAACACCGGGGAGCTGTTTTTT.

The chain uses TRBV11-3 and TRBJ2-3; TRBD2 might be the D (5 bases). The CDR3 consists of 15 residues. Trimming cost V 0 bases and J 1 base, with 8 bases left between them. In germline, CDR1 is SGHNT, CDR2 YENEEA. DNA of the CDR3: TGTGCCAGCAGCTTAGAGGGAGATCGCACAGATACGCAGTATTTT. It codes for CASSLEGDRTDTQYF.

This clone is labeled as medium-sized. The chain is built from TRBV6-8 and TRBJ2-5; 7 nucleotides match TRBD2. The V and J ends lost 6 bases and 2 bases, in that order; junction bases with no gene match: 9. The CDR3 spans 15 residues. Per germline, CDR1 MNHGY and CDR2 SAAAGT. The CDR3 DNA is TGTGCCAGCAGGGCGACTAGCTCTCAACAAGAGACCCAGTACTTC. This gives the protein CASRATSSQQETQYF.

CDR3 residues: CASSLDYNEQFF. The CDR3 nucleotides read TGTGCCAGCTCGCTGGACTACAATGAGCAGTTCTTC. This rearrangement joins TRBV18 to TRBJ2-1; D gene unclear. V shed 6 bases and J shed 3 bases, with 6 bases lying between them. This CDR3 spans 12 amino acids. CDR1 is KGHSH, CDR2 LQKENI, per germline.

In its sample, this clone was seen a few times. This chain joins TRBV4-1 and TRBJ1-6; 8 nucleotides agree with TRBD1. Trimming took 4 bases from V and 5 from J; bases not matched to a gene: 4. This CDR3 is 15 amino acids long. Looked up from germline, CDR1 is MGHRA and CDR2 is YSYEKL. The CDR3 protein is CASSLQDRDNSPLHF. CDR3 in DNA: TGCGCCAGCAGCCTTCAGGACAGGGATAATTCACCCCTCCACTTT.

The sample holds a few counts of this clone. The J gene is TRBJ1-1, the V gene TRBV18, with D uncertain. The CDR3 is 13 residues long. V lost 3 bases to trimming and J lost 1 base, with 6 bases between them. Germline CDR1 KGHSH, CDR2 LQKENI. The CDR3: CASSPQGNTEAFF. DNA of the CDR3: TGTGCCAGCTCACCTCAAGGGAACACTGAAGCTTTCTTT.

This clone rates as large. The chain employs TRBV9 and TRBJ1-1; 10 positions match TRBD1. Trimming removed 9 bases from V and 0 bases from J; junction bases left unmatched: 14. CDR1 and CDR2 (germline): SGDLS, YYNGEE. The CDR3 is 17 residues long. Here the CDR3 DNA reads TGTGCCACCATTGGGCGACAGGGGGCAACGATGAACACTGAAGCTTTCTTT. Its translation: CATIGRQGATMNTEAFF.

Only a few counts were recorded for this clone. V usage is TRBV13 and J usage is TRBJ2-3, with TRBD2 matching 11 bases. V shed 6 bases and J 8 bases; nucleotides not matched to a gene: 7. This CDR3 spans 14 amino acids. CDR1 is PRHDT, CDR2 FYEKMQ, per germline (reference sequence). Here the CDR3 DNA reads TGTGCCAGCAGTGATACTAGCGGGAGTGTTACGCAGTATTTT. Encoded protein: CASSDTSGSVTQYF.

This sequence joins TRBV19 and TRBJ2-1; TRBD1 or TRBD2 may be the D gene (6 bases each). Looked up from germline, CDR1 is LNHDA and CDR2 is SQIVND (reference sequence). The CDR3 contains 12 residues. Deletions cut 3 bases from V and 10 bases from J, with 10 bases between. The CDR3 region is CASSIRGGEQFF. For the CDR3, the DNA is TGTGCCAGTAGTATCAGGGGAGGAGAGCAGTTCTTC. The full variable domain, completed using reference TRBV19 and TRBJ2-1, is DGGITQSPKYLFRKEGQNVTLSCEQNLNHDAMYWYRQDPGQGLRLIYYSQIVNDFQKGDIAEGYSVSREKKESFPLTVTSAQKNPTAFYLCASSIRGGEQFFGPGTRLTVL.

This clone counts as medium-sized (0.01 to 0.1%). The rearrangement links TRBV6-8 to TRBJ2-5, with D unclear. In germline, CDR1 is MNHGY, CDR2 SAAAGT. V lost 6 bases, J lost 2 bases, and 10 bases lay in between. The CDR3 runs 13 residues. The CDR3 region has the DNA TGTGCCAGCAGCCCCAACCTTCAAGAGACCCAGTACTTC. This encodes CASSPNLQETQYF.

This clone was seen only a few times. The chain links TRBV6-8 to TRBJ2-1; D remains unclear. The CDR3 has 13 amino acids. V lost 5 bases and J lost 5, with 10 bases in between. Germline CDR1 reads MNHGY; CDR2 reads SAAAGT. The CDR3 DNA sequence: TGTGCCAGCAGTGACCACAGTAACAATGAGCAGTTCTTC. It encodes CASSDHSNNEQFF.

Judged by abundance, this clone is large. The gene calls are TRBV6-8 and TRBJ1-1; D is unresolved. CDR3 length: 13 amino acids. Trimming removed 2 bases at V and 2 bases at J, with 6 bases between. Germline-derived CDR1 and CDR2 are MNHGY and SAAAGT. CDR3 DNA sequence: TGTGCCAGCAGTTACACAGATAACACTGAAGCTTTCTTT. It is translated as CASSYTDNTEAFF.

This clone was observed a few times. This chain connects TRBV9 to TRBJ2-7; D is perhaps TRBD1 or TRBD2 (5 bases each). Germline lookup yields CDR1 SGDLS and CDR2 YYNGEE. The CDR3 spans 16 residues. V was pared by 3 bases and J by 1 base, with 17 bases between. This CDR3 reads CASSDSGTEASYEQYF. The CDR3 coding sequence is TGTGCCAGCAGCGACTCCGGGACGGAGGCTTCCTACGAGCAGTACTTC.

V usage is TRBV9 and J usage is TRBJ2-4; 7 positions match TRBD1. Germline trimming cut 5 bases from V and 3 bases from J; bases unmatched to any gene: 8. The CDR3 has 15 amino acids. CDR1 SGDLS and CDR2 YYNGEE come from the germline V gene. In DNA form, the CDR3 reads TGTGCCAGCAGTGACAAGGGGGCTGGCAAAAACATTCAGTACTTC. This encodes CASSDKGAGKNIQYF.

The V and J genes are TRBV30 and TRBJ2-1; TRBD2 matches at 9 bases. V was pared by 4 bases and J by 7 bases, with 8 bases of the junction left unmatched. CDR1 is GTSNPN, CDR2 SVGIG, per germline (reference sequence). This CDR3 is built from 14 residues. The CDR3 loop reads CAWTEGAGGNEQFF. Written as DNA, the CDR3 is TGTGCCTGGACCGAGGGAGCGGGGGGTAATGAGCAGTTCTTC.